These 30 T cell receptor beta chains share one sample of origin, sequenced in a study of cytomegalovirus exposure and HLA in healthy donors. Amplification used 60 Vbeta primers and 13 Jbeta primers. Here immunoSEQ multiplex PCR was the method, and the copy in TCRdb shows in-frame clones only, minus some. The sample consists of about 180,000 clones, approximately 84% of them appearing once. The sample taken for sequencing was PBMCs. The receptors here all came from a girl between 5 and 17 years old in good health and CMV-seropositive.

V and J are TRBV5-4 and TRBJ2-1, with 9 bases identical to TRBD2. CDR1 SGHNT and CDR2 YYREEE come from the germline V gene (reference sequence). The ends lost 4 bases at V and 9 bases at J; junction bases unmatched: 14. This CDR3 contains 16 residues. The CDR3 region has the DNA TGTGCCAGCAGCCTCAAAACCGGGACTAGCTTGGCTGAGCAGTTCTTC. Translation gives CASSLKTGTSLAEQFF.

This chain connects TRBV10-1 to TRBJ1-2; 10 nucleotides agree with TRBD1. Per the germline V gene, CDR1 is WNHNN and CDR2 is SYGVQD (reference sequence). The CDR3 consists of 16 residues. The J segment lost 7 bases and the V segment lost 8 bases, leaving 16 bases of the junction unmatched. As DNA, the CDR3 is TGCGCCAGCGGACCTGACTCCGGACAGGGGGTAGTTGGCTACACCTTC. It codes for CASGPDSGQGVVGYTF.

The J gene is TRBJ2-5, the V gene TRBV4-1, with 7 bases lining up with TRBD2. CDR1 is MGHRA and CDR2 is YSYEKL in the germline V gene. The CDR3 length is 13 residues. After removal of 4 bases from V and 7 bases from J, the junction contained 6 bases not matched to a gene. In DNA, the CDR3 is TGCGCCAGCAGCCCGGGGGAGGGTGCGACCCAGTACTTC. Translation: CASSPGEGATQYF.

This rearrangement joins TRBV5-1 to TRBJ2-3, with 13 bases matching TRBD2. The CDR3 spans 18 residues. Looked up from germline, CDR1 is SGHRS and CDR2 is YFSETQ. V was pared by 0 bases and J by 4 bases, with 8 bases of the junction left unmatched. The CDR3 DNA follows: TGCGCCAGCAGCTTGGGGCTACTAGCGGGAGGGCGGTCAGATACGCAGTATTTT. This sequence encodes CASSLGLLAGGRSDTQYF.

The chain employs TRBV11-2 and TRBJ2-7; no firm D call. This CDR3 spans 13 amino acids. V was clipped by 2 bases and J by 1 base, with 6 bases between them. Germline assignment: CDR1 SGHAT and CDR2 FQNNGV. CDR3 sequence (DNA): TGTGCCAGCAGCTTAAGGAGTTCCTACGAGCAGTACTTC. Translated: CASSLRSSYEQYF.

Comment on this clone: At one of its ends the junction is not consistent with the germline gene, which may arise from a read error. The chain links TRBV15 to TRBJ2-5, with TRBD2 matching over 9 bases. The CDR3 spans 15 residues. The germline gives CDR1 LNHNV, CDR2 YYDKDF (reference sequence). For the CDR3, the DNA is TGTGCCACCAGCATAAGGAGCGGGAGGTTATCCCCCTCGGACTTC. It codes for CATSIRSGRLSPSDF.

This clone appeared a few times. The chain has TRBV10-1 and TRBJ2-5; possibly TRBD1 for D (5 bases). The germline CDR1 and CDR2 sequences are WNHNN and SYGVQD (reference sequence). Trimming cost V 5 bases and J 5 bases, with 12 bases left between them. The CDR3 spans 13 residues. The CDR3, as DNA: TGCGCCAGCAGTTTAGGGGCGCGGGAGACCCAGTACTTC. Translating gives CASSLGARETQYF.

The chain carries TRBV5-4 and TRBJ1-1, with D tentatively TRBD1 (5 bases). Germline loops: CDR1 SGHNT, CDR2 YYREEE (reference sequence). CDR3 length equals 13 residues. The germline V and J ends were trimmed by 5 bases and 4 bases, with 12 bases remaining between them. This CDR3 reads CASSQTVGTEAFF. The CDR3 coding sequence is TGTGCCAGCAGTCAGACAGTGGGCACTGAAGCTTTCTTT.

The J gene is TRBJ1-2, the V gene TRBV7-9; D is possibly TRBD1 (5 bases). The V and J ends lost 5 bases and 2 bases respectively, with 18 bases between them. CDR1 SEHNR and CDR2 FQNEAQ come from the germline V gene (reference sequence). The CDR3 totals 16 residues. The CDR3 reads CASSRYGGGENYGYTF. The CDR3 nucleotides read TGTGCCAGCAGCAGATACGGGGGGGGAGAGAACTATGGCTACACCTTC.

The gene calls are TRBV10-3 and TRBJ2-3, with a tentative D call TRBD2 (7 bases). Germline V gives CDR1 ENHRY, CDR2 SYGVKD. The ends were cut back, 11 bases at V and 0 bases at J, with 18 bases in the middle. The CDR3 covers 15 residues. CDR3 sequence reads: CAASGGSGSTDTQYF. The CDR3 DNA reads TGTGCCGCGTCGGGGGGCAGCGGTAGCACAGATACGCAGTATTTT.

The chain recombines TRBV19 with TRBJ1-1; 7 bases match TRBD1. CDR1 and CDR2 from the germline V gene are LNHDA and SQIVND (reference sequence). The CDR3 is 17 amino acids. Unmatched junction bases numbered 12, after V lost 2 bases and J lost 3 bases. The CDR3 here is CASSISSQTGNHTEAFF. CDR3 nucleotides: TGTGCCAGTAGTATATCCTCGCAGACAGGGAATCACACTGAAGCTTTCTTT.

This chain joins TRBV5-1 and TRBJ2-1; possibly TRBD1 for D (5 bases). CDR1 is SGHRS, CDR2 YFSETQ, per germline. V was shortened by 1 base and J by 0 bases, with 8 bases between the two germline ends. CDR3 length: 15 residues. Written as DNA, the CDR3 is TGCGCCAGCAGCTTGTATACAGGCTCCTACAATGAGCAGTTCTTC. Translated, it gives CASSLYTGSYNEQFF. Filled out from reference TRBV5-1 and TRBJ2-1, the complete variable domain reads KAGVTQTPRYLIKTRGQQVTLSCSPISGHRSVSWYQQTPGQGLQFLFEYFSETQRNKGNFPGRFSGRQFSNSRSEMNVSTLELGDSALYLCASSLYTGSYNEQFFGPGTRLTVL.

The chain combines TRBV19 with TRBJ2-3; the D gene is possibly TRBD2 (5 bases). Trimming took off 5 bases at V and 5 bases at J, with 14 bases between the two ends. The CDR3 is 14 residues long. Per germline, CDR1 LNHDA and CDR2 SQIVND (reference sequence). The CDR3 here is CASSPLVGEDTQYF. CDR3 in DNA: TGTGCCAGTAGTCCCTTAGTGGGAGAAGATACGCAGTATTTT.

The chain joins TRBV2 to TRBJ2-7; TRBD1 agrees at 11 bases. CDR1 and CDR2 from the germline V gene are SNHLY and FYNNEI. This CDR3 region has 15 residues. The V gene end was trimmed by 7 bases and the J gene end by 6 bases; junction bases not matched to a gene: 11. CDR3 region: CASNTPGTGGREQYF. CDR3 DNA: TGTGCCAGCAATACCCCTGGGACAGGGGGTCGCGAGCAGTACTTC.

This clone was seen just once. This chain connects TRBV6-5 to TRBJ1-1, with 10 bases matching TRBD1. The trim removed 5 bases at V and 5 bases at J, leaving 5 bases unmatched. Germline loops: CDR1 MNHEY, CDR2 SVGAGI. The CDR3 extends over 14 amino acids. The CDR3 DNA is TGTGCCAGCAGTCCCGACAGGGGGCGTACTGAAGCTTTCTTT. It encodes CASSPDRGRTEAFF.

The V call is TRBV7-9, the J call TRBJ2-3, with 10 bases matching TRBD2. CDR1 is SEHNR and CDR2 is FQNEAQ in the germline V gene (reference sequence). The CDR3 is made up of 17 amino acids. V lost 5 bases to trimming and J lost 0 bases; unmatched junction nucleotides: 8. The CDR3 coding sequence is TGTGCCAGCAGCGCGCTCCGGACTAGCGGTAGCACAGATACGCAGTATTTT. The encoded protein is CASSALRTSGSTDTQYF.

The CDR3 DNA reads as TGCAGCGTGCCAAGACAGGGTCTAGGAACTGAAGCTTTCTTT. It codes for CSVPRQGLGTEAFF. V and J are TRBV29-1 and TRBJ1-1; 7 nucleotides match TRBD1. The CDR3 spans 14 residues. CDR1 is SQVTM and CDR2 is ANQGSEA in the germline V gene. V was pared by 6 bases and J by 5 bases, with 12 bases of the junction left unmatched.

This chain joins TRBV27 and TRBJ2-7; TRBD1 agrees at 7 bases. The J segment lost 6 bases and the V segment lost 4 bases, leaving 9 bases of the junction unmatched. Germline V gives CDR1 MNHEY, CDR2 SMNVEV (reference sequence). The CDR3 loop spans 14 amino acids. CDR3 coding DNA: TGTGCCAGCAGTTCACAGGGGCTCCGTCTCGAGCAGTACTTC. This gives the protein CASSSQGLRLEQYF.

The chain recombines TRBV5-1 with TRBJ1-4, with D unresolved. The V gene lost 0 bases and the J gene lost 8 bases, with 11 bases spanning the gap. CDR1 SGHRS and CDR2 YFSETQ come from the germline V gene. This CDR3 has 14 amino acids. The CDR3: CASSLEAEREKLFF. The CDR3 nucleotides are TGCGCCAGCAGCTTGGAGGCCGAGAGGGAAAAACTGTTTTTT.

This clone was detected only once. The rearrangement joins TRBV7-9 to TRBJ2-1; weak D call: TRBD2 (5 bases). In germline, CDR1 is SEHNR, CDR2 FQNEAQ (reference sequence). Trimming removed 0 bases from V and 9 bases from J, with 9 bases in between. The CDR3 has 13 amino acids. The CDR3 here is CASSLASAGEQFF. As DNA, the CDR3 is TGTGCCAGCAGCTTAGCTAGCGCCGGTGAGCAGTTCTTC.

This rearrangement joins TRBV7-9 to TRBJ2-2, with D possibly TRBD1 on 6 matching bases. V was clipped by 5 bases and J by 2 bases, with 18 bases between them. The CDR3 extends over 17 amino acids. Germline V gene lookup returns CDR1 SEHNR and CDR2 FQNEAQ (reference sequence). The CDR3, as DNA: TGTGCCAGCAGCGCCAGGACAGTGATAAAAAACACCGGGGAGCTGTTTTTT. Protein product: CASSARTVIKNTGELFF.

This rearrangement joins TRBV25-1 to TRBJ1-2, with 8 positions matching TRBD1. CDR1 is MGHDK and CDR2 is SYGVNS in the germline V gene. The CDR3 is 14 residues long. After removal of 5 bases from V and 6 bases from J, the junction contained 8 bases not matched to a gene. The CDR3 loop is CASSNRQGSHGYTF. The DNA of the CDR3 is TGTGCCAGCAGTAACCGACAGGGGTCCCATGGCTACACCTTC.

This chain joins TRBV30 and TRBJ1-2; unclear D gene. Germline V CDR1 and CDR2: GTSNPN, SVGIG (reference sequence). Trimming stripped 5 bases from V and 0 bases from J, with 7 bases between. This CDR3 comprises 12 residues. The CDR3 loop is CAWGLANYGYTF. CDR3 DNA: TGTGCCTGGGGACTCGCTAACTATGGCTACACCTTC. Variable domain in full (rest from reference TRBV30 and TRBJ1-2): SQTIHQWPATLVQPVGSPLSLECTVEGTSNPNLYWYRQAAGRGLQLLFYSVGIGQISSEVPQNLSASRPQDRQFILSSKKLLLSDSGFYLCAWGLANYGYTFGSGTRLTVV.

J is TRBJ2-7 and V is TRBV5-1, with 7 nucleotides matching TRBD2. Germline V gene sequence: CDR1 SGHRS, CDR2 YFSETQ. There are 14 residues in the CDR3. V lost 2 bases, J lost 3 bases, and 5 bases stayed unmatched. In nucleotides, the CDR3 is TGCGCCAGCAGCTTCACTAGCGAAAACTACGAGCAGTACTTC. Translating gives CASSFTSENYEQYF.

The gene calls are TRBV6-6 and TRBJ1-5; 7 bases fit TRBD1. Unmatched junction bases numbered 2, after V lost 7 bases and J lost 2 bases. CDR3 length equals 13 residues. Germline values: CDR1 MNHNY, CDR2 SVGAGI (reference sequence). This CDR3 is CASTGTGNQPQHF. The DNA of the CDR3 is TGTGCCAGCACCGGGACAGGCAATCAGCCCCAGCATTTT.

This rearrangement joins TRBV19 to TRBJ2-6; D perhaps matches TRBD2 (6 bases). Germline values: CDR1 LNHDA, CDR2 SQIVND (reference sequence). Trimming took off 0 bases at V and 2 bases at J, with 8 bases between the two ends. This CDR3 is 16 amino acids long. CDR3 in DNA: TGTGCCAGTAGTATAGATTGGGGGGCTGGGGCCAACGTCCTGACTTTC. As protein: CASSIDWGAGANVLTF.

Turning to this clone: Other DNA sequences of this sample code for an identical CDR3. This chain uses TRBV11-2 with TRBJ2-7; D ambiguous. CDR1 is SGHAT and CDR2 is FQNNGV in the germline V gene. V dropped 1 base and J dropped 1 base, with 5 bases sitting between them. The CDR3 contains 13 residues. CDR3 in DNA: TGTGCCAGCAGCTTAGGCCAGTCCTACGAGCAGTACTTC. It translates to CASSLGQSYEQYF.

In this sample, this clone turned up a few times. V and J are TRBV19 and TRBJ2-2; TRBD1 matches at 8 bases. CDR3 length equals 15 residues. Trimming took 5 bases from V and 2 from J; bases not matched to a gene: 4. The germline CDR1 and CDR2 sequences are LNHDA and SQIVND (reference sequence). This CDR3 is CASSADRANTGELFF. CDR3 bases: TGTGCCAGTAGTGCGGACAGGGCCAACACCGGGGAGCTGTTTTTT.

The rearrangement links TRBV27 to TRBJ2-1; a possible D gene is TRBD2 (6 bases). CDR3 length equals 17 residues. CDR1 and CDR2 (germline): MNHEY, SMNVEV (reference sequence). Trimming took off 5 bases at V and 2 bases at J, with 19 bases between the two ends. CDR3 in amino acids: CASSTLAGRGTYNEQFF. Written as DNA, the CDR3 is TGTGCCAGCAGTACCCTGGCCGGGAGAGGGACCTACAATGAGCAGTTCTTC.

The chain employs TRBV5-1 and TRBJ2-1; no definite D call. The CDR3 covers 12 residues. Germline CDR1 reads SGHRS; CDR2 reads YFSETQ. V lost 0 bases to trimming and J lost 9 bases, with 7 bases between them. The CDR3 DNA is TGCGCCAGCAGCTTGGGAGGTGGTGAGCAGTTCTTC. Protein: CASSLGGGEQFF. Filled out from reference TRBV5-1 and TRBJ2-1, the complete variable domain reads KAGVTQTPRYLIKTRGQQVTLSCSPISGHRSVSWYQQTPGQGLQFLFEYFSETQRNKGNFPGRFSGRQFSNSRSEMNVSTLELGDSALYLCASSLGGGEQFFGPGTRLTVL.